These 32 T cell receptor beta chains were sequenced from one sample in a study of PD-1 blockade in classical Hodgkin lymphoma. The protocol was immunoSEQ multiplex PCR, while the TCRdb copy is restricted to in-frame clones and leaves out a portion. The repertoire holds 30,000 to 35,000 clones, with roughly 92% as singletons. As for time point: newly diagnosed, previously untreated cHL patient sample. Sequenced material: peripheral blood mononuclear cells (PBMCs). The receptors here all came from a human donor with classical Hodgkin lymphoma.

The V gene is TRBV10-3, the J gene TRBJ2-1, with D possibly matching TRBD1 (6 bases). The CDR3 runs 13 residues. Trimming took 6 bases from V and 8 from J, leaving 14 bases between them. Looked up from germline, CDR1 is ENHRY and CDR2 is SYGVKD. DNA of the CDR3: TGTGCCATCAGACCGACAGGATTTGATGAGCAGTTCTTC. It is translated as CAIRPTGFDEQFF.

About this clone: At one of its ends the junction is not consistent with the germline gene, which may arise from a read error. The chain uses TRBV7-2 and TRBJ1-2, with 10 nucleotides matching TRBD1. The length of the CDR3 is 14 residues. In germline, CDR1 is SGHTA, CDR2 FQGNSA. In DNA, the CDR3 is TGTGCCAGCAGATTAGGACAGGGGGGCTATGACTACACCTTC. The encoded protein is CASRLGQGGYDYTF.

CDR3 loop: CASSQSGEETQYF. DNA of the CDR3: TGTGCCAGCAGTCAAAGCGGGGAAGAGACCCAGTACTTC. The V gene is TRBV28, the J gene TRBJ2-5, with TRBD2 identical over 7 bases. The CDR3 extends over 13 amino acids. Germline CDR1 reads MDHEN; CDR2 reads SYDVKM. The V gene end was trimmed by 5 bases and the J gene end by 3 bases; junction bases not matched to a gene: 3.

The CDR3 region has the DNA TGTGCCAGCAGCTTGACAGGTTTGAACACTGAAGCTTTCTTT. Protein product: CASSLTGLNTEAFF. J is TRBJ1-1 and V is TRBV5-4; D might be TRBD1 (5 bases). The CDR3 has 14 residues. V shed 1 base and J shed 0 bases, with 7 bases lying between them. CDR1 is SGHNT and CDR2 is YYREEE in the germline V gene (reference sequence).

V is TRBV6-5 and J is TRBJ1-6, with D unresolved. V shed 2 bases and J shed 4 bases, with 3 bases lying between them. The germline CDR1 and CDR2 sequences are MNHEY and SVGAGI. The CDR3 is 13 amino acids. The CDR3 spells CASSYRYNSPLHF. The CDR3 DNA sequence: TGTGCCAGCAGTTACCGTTATAATTCACCCCTCCACTTT.

The sample holds one count of this clone. J is TRBJ2-7 and V is TRBV7-2; TRBD1 matches 10 bases. The CDR3 contains 15 residues. The germline gives CDR1 SGHTA, CDR2 FQGNSA. Germline trimming cut 3 bases from V and 3 bases from J; bases unmatched to any gene: 5. CDR3 DNA sequence: TGTGCCAGCAGCTTTACCGGGACAGGGGTCTACGAGCAGTACTTC. Translation: CASSFTGTGVYEQYF. The full variable domain, completed using reference TRBV7-2 and TRBJ2-7, is GAGVSQSPSNKVTEKGKDVELRCDPISGHTALYWYRQSLGQGLEFLIYFQGNSAPDKSGLPSDRFSAERTGGSVSTLTIQRTQQEDSAVYLCASSFTGTGVYEQYFGPGTRLTVT.

The genes are TRBV5-5 and TRBJ2-3, with 12 bases that match TRBD2. Germline CDR1 and CDR2: SGHKS and YYEKEE (reference sequence). CDR3 length: 15 amino acids. The trim removed 4 bases at V and 2 bases at J, leaving 2 bases unmatched. The CDR3 is CASSRLAGDTDTQYF. The CDR3, as DNA: TGTGCCAGCAGCCGACTAGCGGGAGACACAGATACGCAGTATTTT.

This rearrangement joins TRBV11-1 to TRBJ2-7; 12 positions agree with TRBD1. The CDR3 sequence is 15 residues long. The germline V gene has CDR1 SGHAT and CDR2 FQDESV (reference sequence). V lost 4 bases, J lost 5 bases, and 6 bases stayed unmatched. This CDR3 is CASSSPGQGANEQYF. The CDR3 coding sequence is TGTGCCAGCAGCTCCCCGGGACAGGGGGCTAACGAGCAGTACTTC.

The count of this clone is one. Written as DNA, the CDR3 is TGTGCCAGTAGTTCCCCCGGGACTAGTGCTTACAATGAGCAGTTCTTC. Encoded protein: CASSSPGTSAYNEQFF. The chain employs TRBV19 and TRBJ2-1; 8 positions match TRBD2. V lost 5 bases, J lost 4 bases, and 10 bases stayed unmatched. Per the germline V gene, CDR1 is LNHDA and CDR2 is SQIVND (reference sequence). This CDR3 has 16 amino acids. The variable domain in full, completed from reference TRBV19 and TRBJ2-1, reads DGGITQSPKYLFRKEGQNVTLSCEQNLNHDAMYWYRQDPGQGLRLIYYSQIVNDFQKGDIAEGYSVSREKKESFPLTVTSAQKNPTAFYLCASSSPGTSAYNEQFFGPGTRLTVL.

The rearrangement links TRBV9 to TRBJ2-1; TRBD2 might be the D (5 bases). Trimming pared 0 bases from V and 4 bases from J, leaving 11 bases between. Germline V gene data show CDR1 as SGDLS and CDR2 as YYNGEE. The CDR3 sequence is 15 residues long. This CDR3 is CASSVGGGPYNEQFF. The CDR3 coding sequence is TGTGCCAGCAGCGTAGGAGGCGGGCCGTACAATGAGCAGTTCTTC. The whole variable domain, filled in from reference TRBV9 and TRBJ2-1, reads DSGVTQTPKHLITATGQRVTLRCSPRSGDLSVYWYQQSLDQGLQFLIQYYNGEERAKGNILERFSAQQFPDLHSELNLSSLELGDSALYFCASSVGGGPYNEQFFGPGTRLTVL.

The sample holds a few counts of this clone. The V gene is TRBV6-5, the J gene TRBJ1-5; D is uncertain. Germline loops: CDR1 MNHEY, CDR2 SVGAGI. The CDR3 is 15 amino acids. V was shortened by 4 bases and J by 3 bases, with 13 bases between the two germline ends. The DNA of the CDR3 is TGTGCCAGCAGTTCCCGACGACTGATCAATCAGCCCCAGCATTTT. Its translation: CASSSRRLINQPQHF.

The CDR3 protein is CASSLLGPSSPYNEQFF. The CDR3 nucleotides are TGTGCCAGCAGCTTATTGGGGCCTTCCTCTCCCTACAATGAGCAGTTCTTC. V usage is TRBV5-8 and J usage is TRBJ2-1; TRBD1 is a possible D gene (5 bases). The germline CDR1 and CDR2 sequences are SGHTS and YDEGEE. V shed 2 bases and J shed 2 bases, with 17 bases lying between them. This CDR3 spans 17 amino acids.

The chain couples TRBV27 to TRBJ2-7; D not certain. The ends were cut back, 6 bases at V and 7 bases at J, with 10 bases in the middle. Germline assignment: CDR1 MNHEY and CDR2 SMNVEV (reference sequence). The CDR3 sequence is 11 residues long. The CDR3 nucleotides are TGTGCCAGCAGCTTAGGCCTGGAGCAGTACTTC. Its protein is CASSLGLEQYF.

The V call is TRBV2, the J call TRBJ1-3; no firm D call. V was cut by 7 bases and J by 0 bases, with 10 bases left in between. CDR1 and CDR2 (germline): SNHLY, FYNNEI. The CDR3 runs 14 residues. This CDR3 reads CASIILGSGNTIYF. In nucleotides, the CDR3 is TGTGCCAGCATCATCCTAGGCTCTGGAAACACCATATATTTT.

The genes are TRBV9 and TRBJ1-5, with D perhaps matching TRBD1 (5 bases). V was trimmed by 7 bases and J by 3 bases, leaving 14 bases between them. The CDR3 length is 14 residues. CDR1 is SGDLS and CDR2 is YYNGEE in the germline V gene. This chain's CDR3 is CASSPTEYNQPQHF. The CDR3 nucleotides read TGTGCCAGCTCCCCGACAGAATACAATCAGCCCCAGCATTTT.

The chain is built from TRBV5-4 and TRBJ2-7; D remains ambiguous. The germline V gene has CDR1 SGHNT and CDR2 YYREEE (reference sequence). The CDR3 totals 15 residues. Trimming removed 4 bases from V and 6 bases from J, with 20 bases in between. The CDR3 here is CASSQDAVRLGEQYF. CDR3 DNA sequence: TGTGCCAGCAGCCAGGACGCGGTCAGGCTGGGCGAGCAGTACTTC. The whole variable domain, filled in from reference TRBV5-4 and TRBJ2-7, reads ETGVTQSPTHLIKTRGQQVTLRCSSQSGHNTVSWYQQALGQGPQFIFQYYREEENGRGNFPPRFSGLQFPNYSSELNVNALELDDSALYLCASSQDAVRLGEQYFGPGTRLTVT.

The rearrangement links TRBV5-1 to TRBJ2-5; 7 nucleotides agree with TRBD1. This CDR3 has 14 amino acids. Germline trimming cut 2 bases from V and 5 bases from J; bases unmatched to any gene: 6. Germline CDR1 is SGHRS and CDR2 is YFSETQ. In DNA form, the CDR3 reads TGCGCCAGCAGCTTTACAGGGGTCGGGGAGACCCAGTACTTC. Translated: CASSFTGVGETQYF.

The table lists this clone with a few counts. The chain has TRBV27 and TRBJ1-2; 7 bases align to TRBD1. CDR3 length: 14 residues. The ends lost 5 bases at V and 4 bases at J; junction bases unmatched: 7. Germline values: CDR1 MNHEY, CDR2 SMNVEV (reference sequence). The CDR3 DNA reads as TGTGCCAGCAGTCCCCGGACAGGACCCTATGGCTACACCTTC. It yields the protein CASSPRTGPYGYTF.

The chain uses TRBV11-2 and TRBJ2-7; perhaps TRBD1 as D (6 bases). The CDR3 length is 15 residues. V was clipped by 6 bases and J by 2 bases, with 17 bases between them. The germline gives CDR1 SGHAT, CDR2 FQNNGV. CDR3 protein: CASRPTQGKAYEQYF. CDR3 nucleotides: TGTGCCAGCAGACCTACCCAGGGGAAAGCCTACGAGCAGTACTTC.

The gene calls are TRBV5-1 and TRBJ2-7; the D gene is possibly TRBD2 (5 bases). The V gene lost 0 bases and the J gene lost 3 bases, with 10 bases spanning the gap. Looked up from germline, CDR1 is SGHRS and CDR2 is YFSETQ. This CDR3 is built from 14 residues. This CDR3 reads CASSLAVGSYEQYF. DNA for the CDR3: TGCGCCAGCAGCTTGGCCGTAGGGAGCTACGAGCAGTACTTC.

The count of this clone is one. The gene calls are TRBV15 and TRBJ2-1, with D tentatively TRBD1 (6 bases). The CDR3 totals 15 residues. V dropped 4 bases and J dropped 4 bases, with 14 bases sitting between them. The germline gives CDR1 LNHNV, CDR2 YYDKDF (reference sequence). CDR3 protein: CATSIARDTYNEQFF. CDR3 DNA sequence: TGTGCCACCAGCATAGCCCGGGACACTTACAATGAGCAGTTCTTC.

J is TRBJ2-1 and V is TRBV30; TRBD2 agrees at 10 bases. Germline CDR1 is GTSNPN and CDR2 is SVGIG (reference sequence). CDR3 length: 15 residues. After removal of 5 bases from V and 4 bases from J, the junction contained 8 bases not matched to a gene. CDR3 nucleotide sequence: TGTGCCTGGCTCCGGACTAGCGGTTATTACAATGAGCAGTTCTTC. It specifies CAWLRTSGYYNEQFF.

This sequence joins TRBV6-1 and TRBJ1-1; D perhaps matches TRBD1 (5 bases). The length of the CDR3 is 14 residues. The V gene's germline CDR1 is MNHNS and CDR2 SASEGT. V was trimmed by 4 bases and J by 7 bases, leaving 16 bases between them. The CDR3 protein is CASSVIPGTVEAFF. In DNA, the CDR3 is TGTGCCAGCAGTGTCATACCCGGGACGGTTGAAGCTTTCTTT.

This clone was counted once. V is TRBV5-4 and J is TRBJ2-2; D unclear. This CDR3 comprises 15 residues. Germline CDR1 SGHNT, CDR2 YYREEE (reference sequence). V lost 0 bases to trimming and J lost 6 bases, with 12 bases between them. Written as DNA, the CDR3 is TGTGCCAGCAGCTTGGAGTTGCCGACACCCGGGGAGCTGTTTTTT. Translating it yields CASSLELPTPGELFF.

The chain carries TRBV4-1 and TRBJ2-7; TRBD1 matches at 8 bases. The CDR3 sequence is 15 residues long. V gave up 4 bases and J gave up 3 bases; unmatched junction bases: 8. Germline V gene sequence: CDR1 MGHRA, CDR2 YSYEKL. Here the CDR3 reads CASSPTGTGDYEQYF. CDR3 sequence (DNA): TGCGCCAGCAGCCCGACAGGGACAGGTGACTACGAGCAGTACTTC.

CDR3 amino acids: CASSRIRMSYEQYF. The CDR3 nucleotides are TGTGCCAGCAGCCGGATCCGGATGTCCTACGAGCAGTACTTC. The V and J genes are TRBV2 and TRBJ2-7, with D hard to call. V was trimmed by 6 bases and J by 1 base, leaving 13 bases between them. The length of the CDR3 is 14 residues. Germline CDR1 is SNHLY and CDR2 is FYNNEI. The whole variable domain, filled in from reference TRBV2 and TRBJ2-7, reads EPEVTQTPSHQVTQMGQEVILRCVPISNHLYFYWYRQILGQKVEFLVSFYNNEISEKSEIFDDQFSVERPDGSNFTLKIRSTKLEDSAMYFCASSRIRMSYEQYFGPGTRLTVT.

The rearrangement uses TRBV6-1 and TRBJ1-2; D remains unclear. V was shortened by 1 base and J by 6 bases, with 9 bases between the two germline ends. Germline CDR1 and CDR2: MNHNS and SASEGT. The CDR3 extends over 13 amino acids. CDR3 coding DNA: TGTGCCAGCAGTGAAGGGTTAATGGATGGCTACACCTTC. Translating gives CASSEGLMDGYTF.

This chain joins TRBV10-3 and TRBJ1-2, with D possibly matching TRBD1 (5 bases). The CDR3 totals 13 residues. The germline V gene has CDR1 ENHRY and CDR2 SYGVKD. CDR3 sequence reads: CAIGATVNYGYTF. The CDR3 DNA is TGTGCAATCGGAGCGACAGTGAACTATGGCTACACCTTC.

Comment on this clone: The junction and the germline gene differ at one end; a read error may be behind it. The chain combines TRBV28 with TRBJ1-2, with TRBD1 as a possible D gene (6 bases). This CDR3 has 12 residues. CDR1 MDHEN and CDR2 SYDVKM come from the germline V gene. Here the CDR3 DNA reads TGTGCCAGCAGTCTATGGACAGCTGGCTACACCTTC. Protein: CASSLWTAGYTF.

The genes are TRBV29-1 and TRBJ1-1, with TRBD1 matching 8 bases. The CDR3 is 13 residues long. CDR1 is SQVTM, CDR2 ANQGSEA, per germline. J was trimmed by 6 bases and V by 7 bases; bases with no gene match: 10. The CDR3 loop reads CSAWGQAHSEAFF. CDR3 DNA: TGCAGCGCATGGGGACAGGCTCACTCTGAAGCTTTCTTT.

The chain is built from TRBV4-1 and TRBJ1-2, with D maybe TRBD1 (5 bases). This CDR3 has 13 residues. CDR1 and CDR2 (germline): MGHRA, YSYEKL. Trimming took off 4 bases at V and 8 bases at J, with 14 bases between the two ends. CDR3 loop: CASSPRDWEGYTF. CDR3 DNA sequence: TGCGCCAGCAGCCCCCGGGACTGGGAAGGCTACACCTTC.

This clone was seen a few times. The CDR3, as DNA: TGTGCCAGCAGTCCTAGGGGAGCTAATGAAAAACTGTTTTTT. Residues: CASSPRGANEKLFF. This rearrangement joins TRBV6-1 to TRBJ1-4; weak D call: TRBD1 (5 bases). CDR1 is MNHNS, CDR2 SASEGT, per germline. CDR3 length: 14 residues. V lost 5 bases to trimming and J lost 3 bases, with 10 bases between them.